This T cell receptor (beta chain) is from a study of radiotherapy plus CTLA-4 blockade in lung cancer listed by TCRdb under 2018. Concerning the study at large: Objective responses occurred in roughly 20% of enrolled patients, and around 29% achieved disease control.

The library was obtained by the immunoSEQ multiplex PCR assay. In its TCRdb copy, this immuneACCESS table keeps in-frame sequences only and misses some clones. Where compared with another copy, unresolved V genes explain less than half of these, and the others have no known cause. The sample table shows 57,000 or so clones, and approximately 80% are seen once. The ten largest clones capture 4.4% of the sample. Focal radiation therapy combined with CTLA-4 blockade (ipilimumab) was tested in patients with chemo-refractory metastatic non-small-cell lung cancer. Summary of the overall study and its limitations: TCR clones derived from tumors expanded in peripheral blood after treatment with radiotherapy and ipilimumab. The strongest predictors of response were reported to be early dynamic shifts in blood T cell clones along with a rise in serum interferon-beta following radiation.

Here V drops 5 bases and J drops 3 bases, and the junction holds 8 bases not matched to any gene. The germline V gene (reference sequence) gives CDR1 as LNHNV and CDR2 as YYDKDF. The CDR3 holds 15 amino acids from the cysteine to the phenylalanine. Only CDR3 DNA is held: 45 bases, read in frame from base 1. A remark on this clone: No cognate antigen has been identified for it. The sample holds no much larger clone one base away, and base qualities are not on file.

This sequence originates from a human donor with non-small cell lung cancer who had a complete response to radiotherapy plus ipilimumab. The source was peripheral blood, collected from a patient treated with radiotherapy plus ipilimumab. The rearranged chain carries TRBV15 and TRBJ2-3; 7 bases in the junction line up with TRBD2. The DNA reads as follows: TGTGCCACCAGCCATACTAGCGCCCTAACAGATACGCAGTATTTT. Protein translation: CATSHTSALTDTQYF.